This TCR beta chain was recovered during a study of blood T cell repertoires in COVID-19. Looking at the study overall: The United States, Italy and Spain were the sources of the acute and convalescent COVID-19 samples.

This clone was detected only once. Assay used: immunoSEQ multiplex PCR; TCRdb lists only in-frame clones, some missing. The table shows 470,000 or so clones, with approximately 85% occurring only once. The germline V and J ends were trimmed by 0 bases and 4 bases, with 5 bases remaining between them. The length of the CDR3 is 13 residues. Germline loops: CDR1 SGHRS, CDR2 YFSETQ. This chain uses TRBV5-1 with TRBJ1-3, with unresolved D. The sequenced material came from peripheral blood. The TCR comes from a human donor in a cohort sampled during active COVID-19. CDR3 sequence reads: CASSLAAGNTIYF. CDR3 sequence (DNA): TGCGCCAGCAGCTTGGCCGCGGGAAACACCATATATTTT.